This is a list of T cell receptor beta chains from one sample in a study of T-cell memory formation after mild COVID-19. Using its own MiXCR run on the 5' RACE reads, TCRdb lists one record per CDR3 protein. Here the sample spans about 150,000 distinct CDR3 sequences, more than 12% being singletons. Sequencing input: PBMCs or a T cell subset sorted from them (not recorded which). These receptors were collected from an adult woman who had mild COVID-19 (a few samples of this study predate the infection). Cell type and time point are not known. CDR3s include the opening cysteine and the closing phenylalanine or tryptophan. The D gene is left open where the match is weak. The size entry is marked missing in some rows and otherwise reads once, few, many or a size class.

D	size	J	V	DNA	CDR3
TRBD2	few	TRBJ2-7	TRBV15	TGTGCCACCAGCAGATCCCGTTCGACTAGCGGGGGCTACGAGCAGTACTTC	CATSRSRSTSGGYEQYF
TRBD2	.	TRBJ2-1	TRBV10-3	TGTGCCATCACCCCGGGGGGGACGACCTACAATGAGCAGTTCTTC	CAITPGGTTYNEQFF
TRBD2	.	TRBJ2-1	TRBV7-9	TGTGCCAGCAGCGGGGGACTAGCGGGGGCCACCTACAATGAGCAGTTCTTC	CASSGGLAGATYNEQFF
TRBD1	many	TRBJ1-2	TRBV4-1	TGCGCCAGCAGCCCGCGGGACAGTAGAGGCTACACCTTC	CASSPRDSRGYTF
.	.	TRBJ2-2	TRBV5-1	TGCGCCAGCAGCTTGGTTCAGCTCACCGGGGAGCTGTTTTTT	CASSLVQLTGELFF
.	.	TRBJ2-2	TRBV7-9	TGTGCCAGCAGCTTATCCAGGATGGACACCGGGGAGCTGTTTTTT	CASSLSRMDTGELFF
.	many	TRBJ2-2	TRBV12-3/TRBV12-4	TGTGCCAGCAGCCCTGATTCCGGGGAGCTGTTTTTT	CASSPDSGELFF
.	.	TRBJ1-2	TRBV25-1	TGTGCCAGCAGTGTCGACGTGGGGGACTATGGCTACACCTTC	CASSVDVGDYGYTF
.	.	TRBJ1-2	TRBV4-1	TGCGCCAGCAGCCAGATGCCGGGACTCCAAACGAGAGGCTACACCTTC	CASSQMPGLQTRGYTF
.	few	TRBJ2-1	TRBV14	TGTGCCAGCAGCCAAAGAGGGGACGTAAGCTCCTACAATGAGCAGTTCTTC	CASSQRGDVSSYNEQFF
TRBD2	few	TRBJ2-7	TRBV7-9	TGTGCCAGCAGCTTAGTTTCGGGGGGATCCTACGAGCAGTACTTC	CASSLVSGGSYEQYF
.	.	TRBJ2-3	TRBV7-2	TGTGCCAGCAGCTTTTGGGCCTTGACGACAGATACGCAGTATTTT	CASSFWALTTDTQYF
.	few	TRBJ2-6	TRBV7-2	TGTGCCAGCAGGTTCCAGATTTCTGGGGCCAACGTCCTGACTTTC	CASRFQISGANVLTF
.	few	TRBJ2-7	TRBV6-5	TGTGCCAGCAGTTACTCCCCACAGGGCAATACCTACGAGCAGTACTTC	CASSYSPQGNTYEQYF
TRBD2	few	TRBJ2-5	TRBV5-4	TGTGCCAGCAGCCCCAGCGGCCCTAGCGGGAGCGAGGAGACCCAGTACTTC	CASSPSGPSGSEETQYF
TRBD1	.	TRBJ2-1	TRBV25-1	TGTGCCAGCAGTGAATTGGGTCTAGGGGGCCGCGGGGAGCAGTTCTTC	CASSELGLGGRGEQFF
.	few	TRBJ2-5	TRBV7-9	TGTGCCAGCAGCTTAGTGGTCGTCGGCCAAGAGACCCAGTACTTC	CASSLVVVGQETQYF
.	few	TRBJ2-1	TRBV11-1	TGTGCCAGCAGCTTAGAGCCGGAAAGCTCCTACAATGAGCAGTTCTTC	CASSLEPESSYNEQFF
.	many	TRBJ1-1	TRBV20-1	TGCAGTGCTAGAGGCAGGCTTCTAAGCGACACTGAAGCTTTCTTT	CSARGRLLSDTEAFF
TRBD1	.	TRBJ2-1	TRBV27	TGTGCCAGCAGAACAGGGGAGTATGAGCAGTTCTTC	CASRTGEYEQFF
.	.	TRBJ2-3	TRBV5-1	TGCGCCAGCGGCACAGATACGCAGTATTTT	CASGTDTQYF
TRBD2	many	TRBJ2-1	TRBV18	TGTGCCAGCTCGCCGACTAGCGGGTACAATGAGCAGTTCTTC	CASSPTSGYNEQFF
TRBD1	.	TRBJ2-5	TRBV12-3/TRBV12-4	TGTGCCAGCAGGCGAGAGGGGACAGGACAGGGGACCCAGTACTTC	CASRREGTGQGTQYF
.	.	TRBJ2-5	TRBV27	TGTGCCAGCAGTTTATTTCTGGGAAAAGAGACCCAGTACTTC	CASSLFLGKETQYF
.	.	TRBJ2-2	TRBV6-1	TGTGCCAGCAGCCCCCCTGGGGGGGGCCTTGGCGGGGAGCTGTTTTTT	CASSPPGGGLGGELFF
TRBD1	.	TRBJ2-7	TRBV5-6	TGTGCCAGCAGCCCGGACAGGGTCGAGTACGAGCAGTACTTC	CASSPDRVEYEQYF
.	few	TRBJ1-5	TRBV29-1	TGCAGCGTTGCGACGGGGAACGATCAGCCCCAGCATTTT	CSVATGNDQPQHF
TRBD1	.	TRBJ2-1	TRBV24-1	TGTGCCTCAGGGGGCCCCCACAATGAGCAGTTCTTC	CASGGPHNEQFF
.	many	TRBJ1-2	TRBV4-1	TGCGCCAGCAGCCAAGACCTTTCGCCTGCCAGTTGGGGTGGCTACACCTTC	CASSQDLSPASWGGYTF
.	.	TRBJ2-7	TRBV18	TGTGCCAGCTCACCATGGGAGTTCGGGACATCTAAGAAGCAGTACTTC	CASSPWEFGTSKKQYF
.	few	TRBJ2-3	TRBV2	TGTGCCGGCAACAGGGGAGGGTCAGATACGCAGTATTTT	CAGNRGGSDTQYF
TRBD2	.	TRBJ2-5	TRBV24-1	TGTGCCACCAGTGATTTGGGCGGGAGTGGTGGAGAGACCCAGTACTTC	CATSDLGGSGGETQYF
.	few	TRBJ1-2	TRBV7-2	TGTGCCAGCAGCTCGGTCGGTGGGTACACCTTC	CASSSVGGYTF
.	few	TRBJ2-3	TRBV18	TGTGCCAGCTCACCACCCGGTGCGGGGGCACGGGATACGCAGTATTTT	CASSPPGAGARDTQYF
TRBD2	.	TRBJ2-2	TRBV18	TGTGCCAGCTCACCATTCCTAGCGGGAAGGGGCACCGGGGAGCTGTTTTTT	CASSPFLAGRGTGELFF
TRBD2	.	TRBJ2-3	TRBV4-2	TGTGCCAGCAGTCACGACGGGACTAGGCGGACAGATACGCAGTATTTT	CASSHDGTRRTDTQYF
TRBD2	few	TRBJ2-7	TRBV5-6	TGTGCCAGCAGCTCGACAGATTTAAGCGGGGACGATCCCTACGAGCAGTACTTC	CASSSTDLSGDDPYEQYF
.	.	TRBJ2-2	TRBV2	TGTGCCAGCAGGACCTCTACTACCACCGGGGAGCTGTTTTTT	CASRTSTTTGELFF
.	.	TRBJ1-6	TRBV20-1	TGCAGTGCTAGATTCCGCCGGGTCTTGGAAAATTCACCCCTCCACTTT	CSARFRRVLENSPLHF
.	few	TRBJ2-4	TRBV12-5	TGTGCTAGTGGCACGACAGGTCTCGAATATCTAGCCAAAAACATTCAGTACTTC	CASGTTGLEYLAKNIQYF
TRBD1	few	TRBJ2-7	TRBV5-1	TGCGCCAGCAGCCTGAGGACAGGGGGGTACGAGCAGTACTTC	CASSLRTGGYEQYF
.	few	TRBJ1-1	TRBV3-1	TGTGCCAGCAGCCAAGCGGCTAACACTGAAGCTTTCTTT	CASSQAANTEAFF
TRBD1	few	TRBJ2-1	TRBV27	TGTGCCAGCAGCGGGGACAGGGGCAATGAGCAGTTCTTC	CASSGDRGNEQFF
.	.	TRBJ1-6	TRBV19	TGTGCCAGTAGGAACCGAAGAGGGTCTGGGGATTCACCCCTCCACTTT	CASRNRRGSGDSPLHF
.	many	TRBJ2-2	TRBV12-5	TGTGCTAGTGCCGCCGGGGGAGGTCCCGGGGAGCTGTTTTTT	CASAAGGGPGELFF
.	few	TRBJ2-2	TRBV4-3	TGCGCCAGCAGCCAGGCCAATCTCGAAAGCGGGGAGCTGTTTTTT	CASSQANLESGELFF
TRBD2	.	TRBJ2-1	TRBV6-2/TRBV6-3	TGTGCCAGCAGTTACTCTTCTAGCGGGGGGGCCGAGGGAGGCTACAATGAGCAGTTCTTC	CASSYSSSGGAEGGYNEQFF
TRBD1	few	TRBJ1-2	TRBV12-3/TRBV12-4	TGTGCCAGCACCGCCCGGGACAGGGGCGCCTATGGCTACACCTTC	CASTARDRGAYGYTF
.	.	TRBJ1-6	TRBV5-1	TGCGCCAGCAAGGAAGGGAGCTCCTATACTTCACCCCTCCACTTT	CASKEGSSYTSPLHF